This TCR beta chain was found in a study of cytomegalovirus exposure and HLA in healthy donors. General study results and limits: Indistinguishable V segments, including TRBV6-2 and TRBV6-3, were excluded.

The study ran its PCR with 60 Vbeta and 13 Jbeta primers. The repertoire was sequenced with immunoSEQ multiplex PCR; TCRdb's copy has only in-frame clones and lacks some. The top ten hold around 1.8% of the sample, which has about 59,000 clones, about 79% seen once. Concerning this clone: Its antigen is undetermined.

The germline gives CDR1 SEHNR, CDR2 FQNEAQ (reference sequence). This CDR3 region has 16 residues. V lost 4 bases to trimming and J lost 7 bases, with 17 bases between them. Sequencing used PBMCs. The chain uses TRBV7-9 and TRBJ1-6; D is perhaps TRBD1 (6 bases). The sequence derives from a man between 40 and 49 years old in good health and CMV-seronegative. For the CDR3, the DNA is TGTGCCAGCAGCTCGAAAAAACAGGGTCGAAATTCACCCCTCCACTTT. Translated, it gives CASSSKKQGRNSPLHF.